A selection of T cell receptor beta chains follows, all from one sample in a study of blood T cells in healthy people across ages. TCRdb independently ran MiXCR on the 5' RACE reads; one entry per CDR3 protein. Here the sample spans hundreds of thousands of distinct CDR3 sequences, roughly a quarter being singletons. The specimen sequenced was blood. These TCRs come from a woman aged 70-85 years in good health. Each CDR3 is given with its conserved first and last residue. The order of the fields is J gene, clone size, D gene, V gene, CDR3 protein, CDR3 DNA. D genes are given only for firm matches. For some rows the clone size is stated as once, few or many, or as a class when expanded; others skip it.

>TRBJ2-5|-|-|TRBV2
CASSGRSPPQYF
TGTGCCAGCAGTGGCAGGTCTCCTCCCCAGTACTTC
>TRBJ2-2|-|-|TRBV5-1
CASSLGVETGELFF
TGCGCCAGCAGCTTGGGTGTAGAGACCGGGGAGCTGTTTTTT
>TRBJ2-7|-|-|TRBV6-1
CASRRDLEAYEQYF
TGTGCCAGCAGGCGGGACCTCGAAGCCTACGAGCAGTACTTC
>TRBJ1-2|few|TRBD1|TRBV11-2
CASSLGTGALGYTF
TGTGCCAGCAGCCTTGGGACAGGTGCCTTGGGCTACACCTTC
>TRBJ1-2|few|-|TRBV9
CASSESGLGGTYGYTF
TGTGCCAGCAGCGAATCAGGGTTGGGAGGAACCTATGGCTACACCTTC
>TRBJ1-1|-|-|TRBV15
CATSGGGDTEAFF
TGTGCCACCAGCGGCGGGGGAGACACTGAAGCTTTCTTT
>TRBJ2-1|medium-sized|-|TRBV5-1
CASSFGLGGNNEQFF
TGCGCCAGCAGCTTTGGACTAGGGGGGAACAATGAGCAGTTCTTC
>TRBJ2-4|-|TRBD2|TRBV20-1
CSAKAPGGSGDIQYF
TGCAGTGCTAAAGCCCCCGGGGGGAGTGGCGACATTCAGTACTTC
>TRBJ2-1|-|TRBD2|TRBV29-1
CSDTGTTNNEQFF
TGCAGCGACACCGGGACTACTAACAATGAGCAGTTCTTC
>TRBJ2-5|-|TRBD2|TRBV5-1
CASSLGSGSETQYF
TGCGCCAGCAGCTTGGGTAGCGGGAGTGAGACCCAGTACTTC
>TRBJ2-3|few|-|TRBV25-1
CASSERDSATDTQYF
TGTGCCAGCAGTGAACGGGACTCAGCCACAGATACGCAGTATTTT
>TRBJ1-2|few|TRBD1|TRBV29-1
CSVIDRVLGYTF
TGCAGCGTTATAGACAGGGTCCTTGGCTACACCTTC
>TRBJ1-2|few|-|TRBV29-1
CSVELGRGYTF
TGCAGCGTTGAACTAGGACGCGGCTACACCTTC
>TRBJ2-1|many|TRBD1|TRBV20-1
CSAPWGGQGTYNEQFF
TGCAGTGCCCCATGGGGGGGACAGGGGACCTACAATGAGCAGTTCTTC
>TRBJ2-7|-|TRBD2|TRBV7-2
CASSTRTSGSYEQYF
TGTGCCAGCAGCACCAGGACTAGCGGGAGCTACGAGCAGTACTTC